Listed below are T cell receptor beta chains from one sample, sequenced in a study of cytomegalovirus exposure and HLA in healthy donors. Generated by immunoSEQ multiplex PCR, the TCRdb table keeps only in-frame clones and is missing some. The sample consists of under 200,000 clones, 77% of them appearing once. The sequencing input was PBMCs. The receptors derive from a male donor in good health and CMV-seropositive. Both conserved end residues are part of each CDR3. D genes are given only for firm matches. For some rows the clone size is stated as once, few or many, or as a class when expanded; others skip it.

>once|TRBJ2-1|TRBD2|TRBV6-4
TGTGCCAGCAGTATCCTAGCGGGGTCCGACAATGAGCAGTTCTTC
CASSILAGSDNEQFF
>few|TRBJ1-2|TRBD1|TRBV25-1
TGTGCCAGCAGTGGGTTGGACAGGGAGGGCTACACCTTC
CASSGLDREGYTF
>NA|TRBJ2-7|NA|TRBV19
TGTGCCAGTAGTACAAGGACAGTTACCTACGAGCAGTACTTC
CASSTRTVTYEQYF
>NA|TRBJ2-5|TRBD1|TRBV27
TGTGCCAGCAAATTCGCGGACAGGGGGCAAGAGACCCAGTACTTC
CASKFADRGQETQYF
>NA|TRBJ1-1|NA|TRBV4-1
TGCGCCAGCAGCCAAGATTTTAAGGGGGGGCTTTACACTGAAGCTTTCTTT
CASSQDFKGGLYTEAFF
>NA|TRBJ2-1|TRBD2|TRBV18
TGTGCCAGCTCACGGGGTCTTACTAGCGGGGGGGCCTCCGAGCAGTTCTTC
CASSRGLTSGGASEQFF
>NA|TRBJ2-3|TRBD2|TRBV7-9
TGTGCCAGCCGCGGGGGGGGGCTACAGCCCACAGATACGCAGTATTTT
CASRGGGLQPTDTQYF
>NA|TRBJ2-1|TRBD2|TRBV19
TGTGCCAGTAGCCAGCGGGGGGGGGTCTACAATGAGCAGTTCTTC
CASSQRGGVYNEQFF
>NA|TRBJ1-1|NA|TRBV29-1
TGCAGCGTTGTGGGCGGGGACGACTCAAACACTGAAGCTTTCTTT
CSVVGGDDSNTEAFF
>NA|TRBJ1-1|TRBD1|TRBV19
TGTGCCAGTAGTAATACGAGGAGGACAGGGGGCGGAAGAACTGAAGCTTTCTTT
CASSNTRRTGGGRTEAFF
>NA|TRBJ2-7|NA|TRBV5-4
TGTGCCAGCAGGCTGAGGGGGGGCGTCGAGCAGTACTTC
CASRLRGGVEQYF
>NA|TRBJ2-3|NA|TRBV5-6
TGTGCCAGCAGCTTACGGACAGTCTCAGATACGCAGTATTTT
CASSLRTVSDTQYF
>NA|TRBJ1-2|TRBD1|TRBV30
TGTGCCTGGTTAGAATCCGGGACAGGGGGCAGAATGTATGGCTACACCTTC
CAWLESGTGGRMYGYTF
>NA|TRBJ1-1|NA|TRBV18
TGTGCCAGCTCATTGGTAGCAGGGGAGTTCACTGAAGCTTTCTTT
CASSLVAGEFTEAFF
>NA|TRBJ1-2|NA|TRBV6-1
TGTGCCAGCAGTGAGGGCTTTGACTATGGCTACACCTTC
CASSEGFDYGYTF
>NA|TRBJ1-4|TRBD1|TRBV2
TGTGCCAGCAAGAGGACAGGGGGAGAAAAACTGTTTTTT
CASKRTGGEKLFF
>few|TRBJ1-6|NA|TRBV6-5
TGTGCCAGCAGCTCCACCGCGGATTCACCCCTCCACTTT
CASSSTADSPLHF
>once|TRBJ2-1|NA|TRBV7-2
TGTGCCAGCAGCTTTTGGCGGGAATACAATGAGCAGTTCTTC
CASSFWREYNEQFF
>NA|TRBJ1-2|TRBD1|TRBV30
TGTGCCTGGAGCGCTACCGGGACAGGGTCAGGCTACACCTTC
CAWSATGTGSGYTF
>NA|TRBJ2-4|NA|TRBV13
TGTGCCAGCAGCCCCGGTGGTGAAGCCAAAAACATTCAGTACTTC
CASSPGGEAKNIQYF
>NA|TRBJ2-7|NA|TRBV7-9
TGTGCCAGCAGCGCCCGACGAGGTTACGAGCAGTACTTC
CASSARRGYEQYF
>NA|TRBJ1-4|NA|TRBV5-4
TGTGCCAGCAGCGCCGGAGCAACTAATGAAAAACTGTTTTTT
CASSAGATNEKLFF
>NA|TRBJ2-2|TRBD1|TRBV27
TGTGCCAGCATACAGGACAGGTCGGCCACCGGGGAGCTGTTTTTT
CASIQDRSATGELFF
>NA|TRBJ1-2|NA|TRBV5-6
TGTGCCAGCAGCTTGTTTGAGGGTGACAGGACCAACTATGGCTACACCTTC
CASSLFEGDRTNYGYTF
>NA|TRBJ2-1|TRBD2|TRBV9
TGTGCCAGCAGCGGGGCTAGCGGGGGGGAACCCTCGGAGCAGTTCTTC
CASSGASGGEPSEQFF
>NA|TRBJ2-5|TRBD2|TRBV7-2
TGTGCCAGCAGCTTATCCATTCTAGCGGGGTCGGAGACCCAGTACTTC
CASSLSILAGSETQYF
>few|TRBJ2-5|NA|TRBV14
TGTGCCAGCAGCCCCGTGGGAAGGACTTACCAAGAGACCCAGTACTTC
CASSPVGRTYQETQYF
>few|TRBJ2-3|TRBD2|TRBV6-1
TGTGCCAGCAGTGGGGGGATAGCGGGGCACACAGATACGCAGTATTTT
CASSGGIAGHTDTQYF
>NA|TRBJ1-1|NA|TRBV15
TGTGCCACCAGCAGAGGGAAAGGGAGGGACCGGAACACTGAAGCTTTCTTT
CATSRGKGRDRNTEAFF
>NA|TRBJ2-3|TRBD2|TRBV6-5
TGTGCCAGCAGTTTAGCGGGGGGGCAGGCAGATACGCAGTATTTT
CASSLAGGQADTQYF
>NA|TRBJ1-1|NA|TRBV7-9
TGTTCCAGCAGCTTAGCGAGAACTGAAGCTTTCTTT
CSSSLARTEAFF
>once|TRBJ2-3|TRBD2|TRBV9
TGTGCCAGCAGCGAGAGGCTAGCGGGTGACAGGGATACGCAGTATTTT
CASSERLAGDRDTQYF
>NA|TRBJ2-7|NA|TRBV2
TGTGCCAGCAGTGAATTTGACAGTGTCTACGAGCAGTACTTC
CASSEFDSVYEQYF
>once|TRBJ1-1|NA|TRBV5-8
TGTGCCAGCAGCTTGGCTCCTCGAGGGCCCCTCAACACTGAAGCTTTCTTT
CASSLAPRGPLNTEAFF
>NA|TRBJ2-5|NA|TRBV5-6
TGTGCCAGCAGCCCCCCGCCGTGGGGGGACGAGACCCAGTACTTC
CASSPPPWGDETQYF
>NA|TRBJ2-3|TRBD1|TRBV7-9
TGTGCCAGCAGCTCCGGGACAGGGAGCACAGATACGCAGTATTTT
CASSSGTGSTDTQYF
>NA|TRBJ1-1|TRBD1|TRBV6-1
TGTGCCAGCAGTACCCGGACAGGGGGGAACACTGAAGCTTTCTTT
CASSTRTGGNTEAFF
>NA|TRBJ1-1|NA|TRBV27
TGTGCCAGCAGTCCCCGGTGGGGACAACGAGGAAACACTGAAGCTTTCTTT
CASSPRWGQRGNTEAFF
>NA|TRBJ2-5|TRBD1|TRBV5-1
TGCGCCAGCAGCTATGGGGACAGGGGGCAAGAGACCCAGTACTTC
CASSYGDRGQETQYF
>NA|TRBJ1-3|NA|TRBV5-1
TGCGCCAGCAGCTTGGGAACAGGACCCGGAAACACCATATATTTT
CASSLGTGPGNTIYF
>NA|TRBJ2-3|NA|TRBV7-2
TGTGCCAGCAGCGCCCCGGGATTAGACGATACGCAGTATTTT
CASSAPGLDDTQYF
>NA|TRBJ2-3|TRBD1|TRBV12-5
TGTGCTAGTGGCCTCGGACAGGGTCTCACAGATACGCAGTATTTT
CASGLGQGLTDTQYF
>once|TRBJ2-5|NA|TRBV12-5
TGTGCTAGTGGTTTGGGGGAGAGAAAGACCCAGTACTTC
CASGLGERKTQYF
>NA|TRBJ1-1|TRBD1|TRBV5-1
TGCGCCAGCAGCTTGGCCCCCGATCCGGGACAGAAAAACACTGAAGCTTTCTTT
CASSLAPDPGQKNTEAFF
>NA|TRBJ2-2|NA|TRBV7-7
TGTGCTAGCAGCTTCGCGGGGTCCGGGGAGCTGTTTTTT
CASSFAGSGELFF
>NA|TRBJ1-2|NA|TRBV30
TGTGCCTGGAGTTATGGGGCGGGGGGCTACACCTTC
CAWSYGAGGYTF
>once|TRBJ2-7|TRBD1|TRBV6-5
TGTGCCAGCAGTTACCCAGCCGGGACAGGCTACGAGCAGTACTTC
CASSYPAGTGYEQYF
>NA|TRBJ1-2|TRBD1|TRBV18
TGTGCCAGCTCACCCCCCGGGACAGTCAATTATGGCTACACCTTC
CASSPPGTVNYGYTF